The T cell receptor beta chain under discussion was sequenced for a study of T cells in Graves' hyperthyroidism and ophthalmopathy. The germline V and J ends were trimmed by 2 bases and 0 bases, with 10 bases remaining between them. The CDR3 extends over 15 amino acids. Germline CDR1 MGHDK, CDR2 SYGVNS. This clonotype was observed many times. Amplification of TCR beta CDR3 regions used RNA as the template. First-round RT-PCR with HTBI primers amplified the TCR CDR3 region. TCRdb used MiXCR to reprocess the multiplex PCR reads, holding one entry per CDR3 protein. The sample has 600,000 to 700,000 distinct CDR3 sequences, about 15% seen once.

The receptor's source is a woman between 40 and 50 years old with Graves' ophthalmopathy. V usage is TRBV25-1 and J usage is TRBJ1-2, with D perhaps matching TRBD1 (5 bases). The sequenced material came from blood. The CDR3 loop is CASSEGGAANYGYTF. In DNA, the CDR3 is TGTGCCAGCAGTGAAGGCGGGGCCGCTAACTATGGCTACACCTTC.